The 11 T cell receptor beta chains listed next were all sequenced from one sample in a study of cytotoxic CD8 clonotypes in ibrutinib-treated CLL. TCRdb's copy holds only in-frame clones and misses some; the assay was immunoSEQ multiplex PCR. Here the sample spans approximately 91,000 clones, roughly 77% being singletons. The sample in question was PBMCs, obtained after 12 months of ibrutinib treatment. The receptors come from a human donor with chronic lymphocytic leukemia.

CDR3 sequence: CASSPLGREAFF. The CDR3 nucleotides are TGTGCCAGCTCACCCCTAGGACGTGAAGCTTTCTTT. The chain links TRBV18 to TRBJ1-1, with D hard to call. CDR1 and CDR2 from the germline V gene are KGHSH and LQKENI. CDR3 length equals 12 residues. Deletions cut 3 bases from V and 7 bases from J, with 9 bases between.

This chain links TRBV7-9 with TRBJ2-5; the match to TRBD2 covers 7 bases. Germline V gene lookup returns CDR1 SEHNR and CDR2 FQNEAQ (reference sequence). V shed 5 bases, J shed 4 bases, and the junction held 13 bases outside the gene matches. The CDR3 is made up of 16 amino acids. The DNA of the CDR3 is TGTGCCAGCAGCCCCCGGGGTGGGGCGGGAGTAGAGACCCAGTACTTC. This encodes CASSPRGGAGVETQYF.

This rearrangement joins TRBV5-6 to TRBJ2-7; D is possibly TRBD1 or TRBD2 (6 bases each). CDR1 is SGHDT, CDR2 YYEEEE, per germline. This CDR3 is 12 amino acids long. Trimming pared 4 bases from V and 6 bases from J, leaving 11 bases between. The CDR3 spells CASSLTGAEQYF. CDR3 nucleotides: TGTGCCAGCAGCCTGACGGGGGCCGAGCAGTACTTC.

The sample holds one count of this clone. The chain carries TRBV7-9 and TRBJ1-1, with TRBD1 identical over 8 bases. Germline CDR1 and CDR2: SEHNR and FQNEAQ (reference sequence). The ends lost 5 bases at V and 0 bases at J; junction bases unmatched: 5. The CDR3 is 15 residues long. In DNA, the CDR3 is TGTGCCAGCAGCCCAGGGGACAGGATGAACACTGAAGCTTTCTTT. Protein product: CASSPGDRMNTEAFF.

The chain combines TRBV7-9 with TRBJ2-5; no clear D. The CDR3 extends over 15 amino acids. Germline CDR1 reads SEHNR; CDR2 reads FQNEAQ (reference sequence). V lost 2 bases and J 5 bases, leaving 15 bases between the germline ends. CDR3 residues: CASSLLSLQGETQYF. CDR3 in DNA: TGTGCCAGCAGCTTACTGTCCCTCCAAGGGGAGACCCAGTACTTC. The whole variable domain, remainder taken from reference TRBV7-9 and TRBJ2-5, is DTGVSQNPRHKITKRGQNVTFRCDPISEHNRLYWYRQTLGQGPEFLTYFQNEAQLEKSRLLSDRFSAERPKGSFSTLEIQRTEQGDSAMYLCASSLLSLQGETQYFGPGTRLLVL.

CDR3: CASSQDGAGGGYGYTF. In DNA form, the CDR3 reads TGTGCCAGCAGCCAAGATGGGGCAGGGGGCGGCTATGGCTACACCTTC. The rearrangement joins TRBV4-2 to TRBJ1-2; 8 bases agree with TRBD1. This CDR3 spans 16 amino acids. The V gene's germline CDR1 is LGHNA and CDR2 YNFKEQ. Losses at the gene ends were 0 bases for V and 4 bases for J; bases not matched to a gene: 7.

About this clone itself: Other DNA sequences from this sample encode an identical CDR3 as well. This chain uses TRBV7-2 with TRBJ1-6; TRBD1 aligns across 7 bases. This CDR3 spans 14 amino acids. V shed 5 bases and J 9 bases; nucleotides not matched to a gene: 7. CDR1 and CDR2 from the germline V gene are SGHTA and FQGNSA. CDR3 sequence reads: CASSPRQGGSPLHF. In DNA form, the CDR3 reads TGTGCCAGCAGCCCCCGACAGGGCGGTTCACCCCTCCACTTT.

This chain joins TRBV10-3 and TRBJ2-7, with D unresolved. The CDR3 loop spans 17 amino acids. The germline V gene has CDR1 ENHRY and CDR2 SYGVKD. V shed 0 bases and J shed 0 bases, with 15 bases lying between them. The CDR3, as DNA: TGTGCCATCAGTGAGTCTCTTGTCGGGCCCAGCTCCTACGAGCAGTACTTC. Encoded protein: CAISESLVGPSSYEQYF.

This clone was counted a few times. The chain couples TRBV5-1 to TRBJ2-3; D unresolved. The CDR3 extends over 18 amino acids. Trimming stripped 4 bases from V and 1 base from J, with 22 bases between. Germline V gene lookup returns CDR1 SGHRS and CDR2 YFSETQ. The CDR3 DNA sequence: TGCGCCAGCAGCCTACCGACCAGACTCCCCACGGGCACAGATACGCAGTATTTT. Translating gives CASSLPTRLPTGTDTQYF.

The chain joins TRBV7-2 to TRBJ1-5; D gene unclear. The V end lost 5 bases, the J end lost 2 bases, and 10 bases lay between the germline ends. Germline CDR1 reads SGHTA; CDR2 reads FQGNSA. The CDR3 runs to 14 residues. DNA of the CDR3: TGTGCCAGCAGCCCCAATTTGGGCAATCAGCCCCAGCATTTT. Residues: CASSPNLGNQPQHF.

V gene TRBV21-1 combines with J gene TRBJ2-7; TRBD2, the D gene given by the table, was not confirmed from the DNA. TRBV21-1 is deemed a pseudogene. This CDR3 has 16 amino acids. For the CDR3, the DNA is TGTGCCAGCAACCCGAGCCAGGACGGGATATTGGGCGAGCAGTACTTC. It yields the protein CASNPSQDGILGEQYF.